A selection of T cell receptor beta chains follows, all from one sample in a study of OX40 agonist ivuxolimab in advanced cancers. Clones were read by immunoSEQ multiplex PCR, and TCRdb kept only the in-frame ones, dropping some. The sample includes about 100,000 clones, roughly 94% of them seen just once. Sequenced here: CD4+ or CD8+ T cells sorted from blood, sampled in a trial of the OX40 agonist ivuxolimab. Source of these receptors: an adult with an advanced solid tumor such as melanoma, head and neck, liver or kidney cancer. CDR3s include the opening cysteine and the closing phenylalanine or tryptophan. The order of the fields is clone size, D gene, J gene, V gene, CDR3 DNA, CDR3 protein. The D gene is left open where the match is weak. Clone size is stated in some rows and not others, as once, few, many or a class when expanded.

clone_size: .
d_call: .
j_call: TRBJ2-2
v_call: TRBV4-3
cdr3_nt: TGCGCCAGCAGCCAAGTATGGGGAACCGGGGAGCTGTTTTTT
cdr3_aa: CASSQVWGTGELFF

clone_size: .
d_call: TRBD2
j_call: TRBJ2-7
v_call: TRBV5-3
cdr3_nt: TGTGCCAGAAGGGATCTAGTTCCGGGACTAGCGGCCCCCTACGAGCAGTACTTC
cdr3_aa: CARRDLVPGLAAPYEQYF

clone_size: .
d_call: .
j_call: TRBJ1-5
v_call: TRBV5-8
cdr3_nt: TGTGCCAGCACCCAGAACAGCAATCAGCCCCAGCATTTT
cdr3_aa: CASTQNSNQPQHF

clone_size: .
d_call: .
j_call: TRBJ1-1
v_call: TRBV28
cdr3_nt: TGTGCCAGCACCCTCGGGGGGACTGAAGCTTTCTTT
cdr3_aa: CASTLGGTEAFF

clone_size: .
d_call: .
j_call: TRBJ2-3
v_call: TRBV19
cdr3_nt: TGTGCCAGTAGTATAGTGGCGATTCCCGAAGATACGCAGTATTTT
cdr3_aa: CASSIVAIPEDTQYF

clone_size: .
d_call: TRBD2
j_call: TRBJ2-2
v_call: TRBV18
cdr3_nt: TGTGCCAGCTCACCCCAGACTAGCGGGGGGAACACCGGGGAGCTGTTTTTT
cdr3_aa: CASSPQTSGGNTGELFF

clone_size: .
d_call: .
j_call: TRBJ2-7
v_call: TRBV19
cdr3_nt: TGTGCCAGTAGCAGGCAGGGCGACCGGGGCGAGCAGTACTTC
cdr3_aa: CASSRQGDRGEQYF

clone_size: .
d_call: .
j_call: TRBJ1-2
v_call: TRBV11-2
cdr3_nt: TGTGCCAGCAGCTTAGTATTAGGGCGGGGGAACTATGGCTACACCTTC
cdr3_aa: CASSLVLGRGNYGYTF

clone_size: .
d_call: TRBD2
j_call: TRBJ2-3
v_call: TRBV10-2
cdr3_nt: TGCGCCAGCAACCTAGCGGGGGGGGGCACAGATACGCAGTATTTT
cdr3_aa: CASNLAGGGTDTQYF

clone_size: .
d_call: .
j_call: TRBJ2-7
v_call: TRBV6-1
cdr3_nt: TGTGCCAGCACTCTGGGACGTAGCTCCTACGAGCAGTACTTC
cdr3_aa: CASTLGRSSYEQYF

clone_size: .
d_call: .
j_call: TRBJ2-6
v_call: TRBV5-1
cdr3_nt: TGCGCCAGCAGCTTCCAGACAGGTTCAGCAGTCTCTGGGGCCAACGTCCTGACTTTC
cdr3_aa: CASSFQTGSAVSGANVLTF

clone_size: once
d_call: .
j_call: TRBJ1-4
v_call: TRBV10-3
cdr3_nt: TGTGCCATCAGCAGGGGCAGGGAAGGCGAAAAACTGTTTTTT
cdr3_aa: CAISRGREGEKLFF